What follows describes a single T cell receptor beta chain. Germline lookup yields CDR1 MGHDK and CDR2 SYGVNS. The CDR3 is 13 amino acids. V was clipped by 7 bases and J by 3 bases; unmatched bases: 4. These data originate in a study of T cell repertoires in ileal Crohn's disease. As for the study in general: The M6 sample came from neoterminal ileum during colonoscopy after surgery.

Time point denoted: neoterminal ileum biopsy at postoperative endoscopy, about 6 months after surgery. Method: immunoSEQ multiplex PCR; TCRdb's copy keeps in-frame clones and lacks some. The sample gives 15,000 to 20,000 clones, 72% of which show up once; about 4.4% is in the top ten. Material for sequencing was ileal tissue. V usage is TRBV25-1 and J usage is TRBJ2-7; 9 positions match TRBD2. This clonotype was sampled from an adult with Crohn's disease. DNA of the CDR3: TGTGCCAGCAAAGCGGGAGGTTACTACGAGCAGTACTTC. Its protein product is CASKAGGYYEQYF.